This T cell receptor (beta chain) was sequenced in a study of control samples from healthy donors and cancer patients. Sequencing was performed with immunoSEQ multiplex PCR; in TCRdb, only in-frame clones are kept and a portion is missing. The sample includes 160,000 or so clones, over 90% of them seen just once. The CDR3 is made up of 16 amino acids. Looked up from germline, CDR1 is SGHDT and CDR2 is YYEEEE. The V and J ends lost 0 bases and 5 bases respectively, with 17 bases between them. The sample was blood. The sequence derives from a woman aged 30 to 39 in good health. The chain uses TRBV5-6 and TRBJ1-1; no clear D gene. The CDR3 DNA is TGTGCCAGCAGCTTGGGCCGGGGAGGGCGATTAACTGAAGCTTTCTTT. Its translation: CASSLGRGGRLTEAFF.